This T cell receptor (beta chain) was retrieved from a study of cytomegalovirus exposure and HLA in healthy donors. Study results and caveats: According to the study, 150 to 200 TCR beta chains were cytomegalovirus-associated.

PCR employed 60 Vbeta and 13 Jbeta primers. Some clones are missing from TCRdb's copy, which holds only in-frame ones; the method was immunoSEQ multiplex PCR. Of around 55,000 clones in the sample, about 77% were seen once. The germline gives CDR1 SGHRS, CDR2 YFSETQ. CDR3 size: 18 residues. V gave up 0 bases and J gave up 3 bases; unmatched junction bases: 8. Points on this clone: Its specificity is unknown.

This TCR came from a female donor in good health and CMV-seronegative. The chain links TRBV5-1 to TRBJ2-1; 11 bases agree with TRBD2. The sequenced sample was PBMCs. CDR3 protein: CASSLVISGRGGYNEQFF. The CDR3 bases are TGCGCCAGCAGCTTGGTAATTAGCGGGAGGGGTGGCTACAATGAGCAGTTCTTC. The complete variable domain, with remaining parts taken from reference TRBV5-1 and TRBJ2-1, reads KAGVTQTPRYLIKTRGQQVTLSCSPISGHRSVSWYQQTPGQGLQFLFEYFSETQRNKGNFPGRFSGRQFSNSRSEMNVSTLELGDSALYLCASSLVISGRGGYNEQFFGPGTRLTVL.